Shown below are 29 T cell receptor beta chains from a single sample sequenced in a study of sequential checkpoint blockade in melanoma. Method: immunoSEQ multiplex PCR; TCRdb's copy keeps in-frame clones and lacks some. The sample shows roughly 19,000 clones, more than 70% of them seen only once. Noted treatment: randomized to nivolumab then ipilimumab (arm A) or the reverse (arm B). The specimen was CD8+ T cells sorted from blood (inferred from file names), collected from a patient given nivolumab and ipilimumab in sequence. The receptor source for this set is a human donor with melanoma.

V gene TRBV27 combines with J gene TRBJ2-1; 13 positions match TRBD2. CDR1 and CDR2 from the germline V gene are MNHEY and SMNVEV (reference sequence). The CDR3 runs to 15 residues. With V trimmed by 5 bases and J by 8 bases, 6 bases remained unmatched. The CDR3 reads CASSRTSGGAYEQFF. The CDR3, as DNA: TGTGCCAGCAGTCGTACTAGCGGGGGGGCTTATGAGCAGTTCTTC.

This chain links TRBV7-6 with TRBJ1-4; D not certain. The CDR3 spans 13 residues. Trimming removed 1 base from V and 10 bases from J, with 10 bases in between. The germline CDR1 and CDR2 sequences are SGHVS and FNYEAQ. CDR3 nucleotide sequence: TGTGCCAGCAGCTTAGGCACTCAATCAAAACTGTTTTTT. Amino acid sequence: CASSLGTQSKLFF.

This clone is medium-sized (0.01 to 0.1%) in the sample. The chain combines TRBV27 with TRBJ1-1; D remains unclear. Deletions cut 6 bases from V and 5 bases from J, with 13 bases between. Germline V gene sequence: CDR1 MNHEY, CDR2 SMNVEV (reference sequence). The CDR3 is 13 amino acids. The chain's CDR3 is CASSPQVWTEAFF. The CDR3 bases are TGTGCCAGCAGCCCCCAGGTCTGGACTGAAGCTTTCTTT.

This chain joins TRBV14 and TRBJ2-7, with 8 positions matching TRBD2. Unmatched junction bases numbered 4, after V lost 3 bases and J lost 3 bases. The CDR3 loop spans 14 amino acids. The V gene's germline CDR1 is SGHDN and CDR2 FVKESK. CDR3 nucleotide sequence: TGTGCCAGCAGCCATAGCGGGACGCTCTACGAGCAGTACTTC. Amino acid sequence: CASSHSGTLYEQYF.

The V gene is TRBV7-9, the J gene TRBJ1-2, with no clear D. V was shortened by 2 bases and J by 2 bases, with 9 bases between the two germline ends. Germline CDR1 reads SEHNR; CDR2 reads FQNEAQ (reference sequence). The CDR3 extends over 14 amino acids. CDR3 sequence (DNA): TGTGCCAGCAGCTTATATCAGGCCAACTATGGCTACACCTTC. This sequence encodes CASSLYQANYGYTF.

This clone was seen just once. V is TRBV27 and J is TRBJ2-2, with D tentatively TRBD2 (7 bases). The V gene's germline CDR1 is MNHEY and CDR2 SMNVEV (reference sequence). The V and J ends lost 7 bases and 2 bases respectively, with 11 bases between them. This CDR3 is built from 14 residues. The CDR3 spells CASMGGRNTGELFF. The CDR3 coding sequence is TGTGCCAGCATGGGGGGGCGCAACACCGGGGAGCTGTTTTTT.

This clone occurred once. The V gene is TRBV27, the J gene TRBJ1-5; the D gene is possibly TRBD1 (6 bases). V was pared by 2 bases and J by 3 bases, with 20 bases between. CDR3 length: 18 residues. CDR1 MNHEY and CDR2 SMNVEV come from the germline V gene (reference sequence). Here the CDR3 reads CASSLIPGEGGVNQPQHF. The DNA for the CDR3 is TGTGCCAGCAGTTTAATTCCCGGGGAGGGGGGGGTCAATCAGCCCCAGCATTTT.

The J gene is TRBJ2-7, the V gene TRBV7-9; possible D gene TRBD1, 6 bases. The CDR3 sequence is 12 residues long. V was trimmed by 5 bases and J by 2 bases, leaving 7 bases between them. CDR1 and CDR2 (germline): SEHNR, FQNEAQ (reference sequence). The CDR3 sequence is CASSDRTYEQYF. The CDR3 DNA follows: TGTGCCAGCAGCGACAGGACCTACGAGCAGTACTTC.

V usage is TRBV7-9 and J usage is TRBJ1-1; D not resolved. Germline-derived CDR1 and CDR2 are SEHNR and FQNEAQ (reference sequence). The CDR3 has 12 amino acids. The V end lost 4 bases, the J end lost 4 bases, and 7 bases lay between the germline ends. CDR3 in amino acids: CASSSGLTEAFF. The CDR3 bases are TGTGCCAGCAGCTCCGGACTCACTGAAGCTTTCTTT.

This sequence joins TRBV27 and TRBJ2-1; D not resolved. CDR3 length: 14 residues. CDR1 MNHEY and CDR2 SMNVEV come from the germline V gene (reference sequence). V was shortened by 5 bases and J by 6 bases, with 14 bases between the two germline ends. The CDR3: CASSPPRSANEQFF. The CDR3 DNA sequence: TGTGCCAGCAGTCCCCCTAGATCTGCCAATGAGCAGTTCTTC.

The V and J genes are TRBV5-5 and TRBJ2-2; D perhaps matches TRBD2 (5 bases). This CDR3 comprises 16 residues. The V gene lost 6 bases and the J gene lost 8 bases, with 23 bases spanning the gap. In germline, CDR1 is SGHKS, CDR2 YYEKEE (reference sequence). For the CDR3, the DNA is TGTGCCAGCACCCTGGGAGATTGGATCTTGGGTGGGGAGCTGTTTTTT. Translation: CASTLGDWILGGELFF.

This clone was observed a handful of times. The V and J genes are TRBV28 and TRBJ1-5; the D is unclear. V lost 5 bases, J lost 5 bases, and 19 bases lay in between. CDR3 length equals 16 residues. Germline CDR1 MDHEN, CDR2 SYDVKM. The CDR3 loop reads CASSPFPEKPDQPQHF. The CDR3 bases are TGTGCCAGCAGTCCCTTCCCCGAGAAGCCCGATCAGCCCCAGCATTTT.

The V gene is TRBV7-9, the J gene TRBJ2-1; TRBD1 is a possible D gene (5 bases). The CDR3 has 17 amino acids. The germline V and J ends were trimmed by 8 bases and 0 bases, with 20 bases remaining between them. Germline V gives CDR1 SEHNR, CDR2 FQNEAQ (reference sequence). The CDR3 DNA follows: TGTGCCAGCGGATGGGGCTCTGTGCCGGGCTCCTACAATGAGCAGTTCTTC. It is translated as CASGWGSVPGSYNEQFF.

The genes are TRBV27 and TRBJ1-1, with TRBD1 identical over 7 bases. The CDR3 consists of 16 residues. After removal of 2 bases from V and 4 bases from J, the junction contained 10 bases not matched to a gene. CDR1 is MNHEY and CDR2 is SMNVEV in the germline V gene (reference sequence). The DNA of the CDR3 is TGTGCCAGCAGTTTAAAGACAGGGAGATTTGGCACTGAAGCTTTCTTT. Its protein product is CASSLKTGRFGTEAFF.

The V gene is TRBV15, the J gene TRBJ1-2, with unresolved D. This CDR3 contains 14 residues. V gave up 6 bases and J gave up 1 base, with 12 bases separating them. Germline loops: CDR1 LNHNV, CDR2 YYDKDF (reference sequence). CDR3 sequence reads: CATSPQRVNYGYTF. DNA of the CDR3: TGTGCCACCAGTCCTCAGAGGGTTAACTATGGCTACACCTTC. Combining the CDR3 with reference TRBV15 and TRBJ1-2 gives the whole variable domain DAMVIQNPRYQVTQFGKPVTLSCSQTLNHNVMYWYQQKSSQAPKLLFHYYDKDFNNEADTPDNFQSRRPNTSFCFLDIRSPGLGDTAMYLCATSPQRVNYGYTFGSGTRLTVV.

The V and J genes are TRBV19 and TRBJ2-2; 7 bases are a match to TRBD2. Germline V lookup: CDR1 LNHDA, CDR2 SQIVND (reference sequence). The CDR3 is 19 amino acids. J gave up 3 bases and V 0 bases, and 13 bases lay outside the gene matches. CDR3 coding DNA: TGTGCCAGTAGTATAGATCTCTCGGTCGCGGGAGAGGACACCGGGGAGCTGTTTTTT. Its translation: CASSIDLSVAGEDTGELFF.

The J gene is TRBJ1-2, the V gene TRBV10-3, with 8 bases aligning to TRBD1. The trim removed 2 bases at V and 4 bases at J, leaving 3 bases unmatched. There are 14 residues in the CDR3. Germline V gene data show CDR1 as ENHRY and CDR2 as SYGVKD. CDR3 bases: TGTGCCATCAGTGAGGCAGGGGGCGTCTATGGCTACACCTTC. It encodes CAISEAGGVYGYTF.

This clone was seen a single time. The genes are TRBV5-6 and TRBJ2-1; 7 positions match TRBD2. V trimming: 2 bases; J trimming: 10 bases; junction bases outside the gene matches: 9. From germline, CDR1 is SGHDT and CDR2 YYEEEE. The CDR3 extends over 14 amino acids. The CDR3 bases are TGTGCCAGCAGCTTCCGGGGAGGGGTCCCGGAGCAGTTCTTC. Translating it yields CASSFRGGVPEQFF.

This chain uses TRBV27 with TRBJ2-3; TRBD2 matches 9 bases. V trimming: 8 bases; J trimming: 5 bases; junction bases outside the gene matches: 8. Germline V CDR1 and CDR2: MNHEY, SMNVEV (reference sequence). The CDR3 contains 14 residues. The CDR3 bases are TGTGCCAGCTGGCGGGGGGGCCGGGTAGATACGCAGTATTTT. Amino acids: CASWRGGRVDTQYF.

This clone has just one count. The gene calls are TRBV2 and TRBJ2-3; 7 bases map to TRBD2. Germline CDR1 is SNHLY and CDR2 is FYNNEI. CDR3 size: 15 residues. Trimming took 7 bases from V and 2 from J; bases not matched to a gene: 9. Written as DNA, the CDR3 is TGTGCCAGCATTGGGCTAGCGGATAACACAGATACGCAGTATTTT. It translates to CASIGLADNTDTQYF.

This rearrangement joins TRBV28 to TRBJ2-7; 7 bases are shared with TRBD1. This CDR3 is 14 amino acids long. Germline CDR1 and CDR2: MDHEN and SYDVKM. V lost 11 bases and J lost 0; bases outside the gene matches: 10. The CDR3 region is CASWDSALSYEQYF. CDR3 in DNA: TGTGCCTCCTGGGACAGTGCCCTCTCCTACGAGCAGTACTTC.

This sequence joins TRBV4-1 and TRBJ2-2; TRBD2 aligns across 13 bases. J lost 7 bases, V lost 3 bases, and 8 bases had no gene match. The CDR3 contains 17 residues. Germline V gives CDR1 MGHRA, CDR2 YSYEKL. CDR3 loop: CASSHGLAGVYGGELFF. CDR3 sequence (DNA): TGCGCCAGCAGCCATGGACTAGCGGGAGTATATGGCGGGGAGCTGTTTTTT.

Turning to this clone: At one boundary the junction diverges from the germline segment, which might be a read error. The CDR3, as DNA: TGTGCCAGCGGTGAGACAGCTTATAATTCACCCCTCCACTTT. Protein product: CASGETAYNSPLHF. The chain couples TRBV25-1 to TRBJ1-6, with a tentative D call TRBD1 (5 bases). CDR1 and CDR2 from the germline V gene are MGHDK and SYGVNS. The CDR3 contains 14 residues.

This chain links TRBV4-1 with TRBJ2-1; D not certain. Germline V CDR1 and CDR2: MGHRA, YSYEKL. The CDR3 sequence is 17 residues long. Trimming left V 0 bases short and J 0 bases short, with 12 bases between. CDR3 bases: TGCGCCAGCAGCCAAGATACTCCCCCGAGCTCCTACAATGAGCAGTTCTTC. Translation gives CASSQDTPPSSYNEQFF.

This clone was seen just once. The gene calls are TRBV11-2 and TRBJ2-5, with D tentatively TRBD1 (6 bases). V lost 2 bases and J 5 bases, leaving 9 bases between the germline ends. The V gene's germline CDR1 is SGHAT and CDR2 FQNNGV. The CDR3 sequence is 13 residues long. CDR3 DNA: TGTGCCAGCAGCTTATCAGGGGTGGAGACCCAGTACTTC. Its protein product is CASSLSGVETQYF.

This chain joins TRBV27 and TRBJ1-5; the match to TRBD1 covers 8 bases. Germline-derived CDR1 and CDR2 are MNHEY and SMNVEV (reference sequence). V was clipped by 6 bases and J by 7 bases; unmatched bases: 14. The CDR3 extends over 16 amino acids. The CDR3 reads CASSKLKNRGEQPQHF. CDR3 bases: TGTGCCAGCAGCAAACTCAAAAACAGGGGGGAACAGCCCCAGCATTTT.

The chain joins TRBV11-2 to TRBJ2-7; TRBD2 might be the D (6 bases). This CDR3 comprises 17 residues. The germline V gene encodes CDR1 SGHAT and CDR2 FQNNGV. Trimming stripped 0 bases from V and 1 base from J, with 16 bases between. The CDR3 bases are TGTGCCAGCAGCTTAGACCCCTTCGGGGGTCCATCCTACGAGCAGTACTTC. Translation: CASSLDPFGGPSYEQYF.

The chain uses TRBV6-4 and TRBJ1-6; D remains unclear. Trimming stripped 0 bases from V and 6 bases from J, with 9 bases between. This CDR3 is 15 amino acids long. CDR1 and CDR2 (germline): MRHNA, SNTAGT. The DNA for the CDR3 is TGTGCCAGCAGTGACTCGTGGGAGGGTAATTCACCCCTCCACTTT. Protein product: CASSDSWEGNSPLHF.

The chain is built from TRBV6-4 and TRBJ1-6; perhaps TRBD1 as D (5 bases). V lost 2 bases and J lost 6, with 11 bases in between. This CDR3 has 15 residues. Germline CDR1 and CDR2: MRHNA and SNTAGT. The DNA for the CDR3 is TGTGCCAGCAGTGACACCACGGGGGGTAATTCACCCCTCCACTTT. Its translation: CASSDTTGGNSPLHF.